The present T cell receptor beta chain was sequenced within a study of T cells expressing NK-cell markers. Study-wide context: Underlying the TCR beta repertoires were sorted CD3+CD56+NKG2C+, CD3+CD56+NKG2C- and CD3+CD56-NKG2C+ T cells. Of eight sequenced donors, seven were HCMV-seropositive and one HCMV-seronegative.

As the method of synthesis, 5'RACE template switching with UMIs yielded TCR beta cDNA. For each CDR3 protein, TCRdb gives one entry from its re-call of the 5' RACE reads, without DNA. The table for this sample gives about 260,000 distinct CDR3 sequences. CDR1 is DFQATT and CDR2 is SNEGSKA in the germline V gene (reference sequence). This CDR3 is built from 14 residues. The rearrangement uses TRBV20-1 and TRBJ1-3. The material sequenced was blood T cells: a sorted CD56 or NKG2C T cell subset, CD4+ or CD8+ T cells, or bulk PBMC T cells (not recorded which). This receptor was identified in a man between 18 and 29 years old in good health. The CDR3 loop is CSAIAASSGNTIYF.